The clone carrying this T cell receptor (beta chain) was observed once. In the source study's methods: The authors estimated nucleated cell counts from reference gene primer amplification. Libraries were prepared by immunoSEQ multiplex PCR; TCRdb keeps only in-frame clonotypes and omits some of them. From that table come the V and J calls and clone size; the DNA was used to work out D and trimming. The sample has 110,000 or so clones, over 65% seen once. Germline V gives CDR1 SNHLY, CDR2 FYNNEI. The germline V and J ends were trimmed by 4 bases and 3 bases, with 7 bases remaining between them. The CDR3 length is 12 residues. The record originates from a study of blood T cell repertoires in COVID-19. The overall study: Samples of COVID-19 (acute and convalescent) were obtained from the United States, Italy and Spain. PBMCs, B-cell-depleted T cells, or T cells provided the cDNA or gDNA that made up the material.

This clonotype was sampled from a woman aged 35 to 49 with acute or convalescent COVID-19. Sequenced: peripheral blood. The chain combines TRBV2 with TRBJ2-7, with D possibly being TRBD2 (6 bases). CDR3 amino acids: CASSGRDYEQYF. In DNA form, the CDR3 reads TGTGCCAGCAGTGGGAGGGACTACGAGCAGTACTTC.